The text below deals with one T cell receptor (beta chain). This clone was counted a few times. It has no known antigen specificity. No qualities accompany the bases; no much larger clone lies one base away. All of the isolated RNA was reverse transcribed with the High Capacity cDNA Reverse Transcription Kit, so expressed TCRB transcripts were sequenced. Deep immunoSEQ sequencing was applied to naive, central memory and regulatory T cell samples, giving an average of roughly 3.5 million total reads per sample. Sorted cells were lysed in RLT buffer and RNA was extracted with DNase-treated RNeasy Micro or Mini kits, depending on cell number. Each cell subset was processed separately to prevent cross-contamination, with patient and healthy donor samples processed together. TCRB sequences were amplified from cDNA with the immunoSEQ multiplex PCR, producing 87-bp fragments spanning the CDR3 region. Sequencing of the amplicons was performed on the Illumina HiSeq platform. From the authors' description of their analysis: PCR bias was computationally corrected using synthetic template baselines, reads within Hamming distance 2 were collapsed, and singletons that could not be merged were discarded. Reads were aligned against IMGT to assign V, D and J genes, CDR3 length and insertions or deletions at six rearrangement sites. Within each subset, clonotype counts were normalized to the number of sorted cells before true diversity and Gini coefficients were calculated with the tcR R package. Repertoire sharing was quantified using the overlap coefficient calculated on TCRB nucleotide sequences. Sourced from immuneACCESS, this table was stored by TCRdb with only in-frame sequences that have V and J called. A share of the clones is absent; for the studies checked, an unresolved V gene accounts for under half, and the remainder has no known explanation. D and trimming were read from the DNA, whereas the V and J calls and clone size are those reported in that table. The sample table lists roughly 300,000 clones, 9.3% of them with a count of one. The ten largest clones take up about 1% of the sample.

These data come from a study of beta chain features in type 1 diabetes (dated by TCRdb to the late 2010s). In terms of the full investigation: Patients and healthy donors did not differ in mean age, gender distribution, total cell number or subset yield. The study compared TCRB repertoires of sorted circulating CD4+ T cell subsets between recently diagnosed type 1 diabetes patients and matched healthy donors. Whereas all 28 donors provided naive and central memory subsets, regulatory and stem cell-like memory subsets were isolated from just 8 patients and roughly 8 healthy donors. A total of roughly 99,000,000 sorted cells were examined across all samples, and the number of cells per subset was strongly correlated with RNA yield.

The germline V gene specifies SGHVS as CDR1 and FQNEAQ as CDR2. V drops 1 base and J drops 5 bases, leaving 11 bases in between. The CDR3 goes from the cysteine to the phenylalanine over 15 residues. Just the 45-base CDR3 DNA is kept, in frame starting at base 1. Study-level results and caveats: Because cDNA was sequenced instead of genomic DNA, activated cells with high expression could be over-represented, although the groups did not differ in activation or CD3 levels. PCR may preferentially amplify shorter templates, but because patient and control samples were amplified and corrected together, any resulting skew would affect both groups equally. Naive, central memory and regulatory TCRB repertoires appeared to be more similar among patients than among healthy donors. Type 1 diabetes patients showed a moderate but significant shortening of TCRB CDR3 length in all four CD4+ subsets. Because small numbers of individuals were included in the HLA sub-analyses, any influence of HLA type on TCRB rearrangement was left unresolved. Fewer insertions and more nucleotide deletions at VDJ recombination sites were observed in patients with type 1 diabetes, implying thymic rearrangement abnormalities.

A single peripheral blood draw of around 100 mL on average was collected from each donor into heparinised tubes. Using a panel that included CD45RO, CCR7, CD25, CD127, CD95 and CD27, naive, central memory, regulatory and stem cell-like memory CD4+ T cells were sorted on a BD FACSAria II. All sorted populations exceeded 95% purity. PBMCs were isolated right away by Lymphoprep density gradient centrifugation and were stained directly, without culture. Samples were stained and sorted in pairs, with one healthy donor and one patient per experiment, so that batch effects were minimized. The clonotype originates from a man younger than 45 with type 1 diabetes. Sequencing was carried out using central memory CD4+ T cells from blood. The chain links TRBV7-8 with TRBJ1-4; no D gene call is confident. The bases read TGTGCCAGCAGCTTAGTCCGAGGGAACAATGAAAAACTGTTTTTT. This is translated as CASSLVRGNNEKLFF.